This T cell receptor beta chain originates from a study of T cells in localized non-small cell lung cancer. As concerns this clone: The antigen remains undetermined.

TCRdb's table, derived via immunoSEQ multiplex PCR, lists solely in-frame clones and lacks some. The sample lists a few thousand clones; roughly 17% were seen once. General observations from the study: The tumor had only one region sequenced, so heterogeneity remains possible. Peak T cell clonality was found in uninvolved adjacent lung, exceeding tumor. Detection in adjacent lung was observed for a median around 55 of the top 100 tumor clones. There was an association of higher blood T cell density with longer overall survival.

Source: lung tumor tissue, taken before any cancer treatment. The receptor comes from a woman aged 35-75 years with stage II lung adenocarcinoma.

The CDR3 DNA follows: TGTGCCAGCAGCGAAGGGGGCACTGAAGCTTTCTTT. Translating gives CASSEGGTEAFF. The V gene is TRBV9, the J gene TRBJ1-1; tentatively, D is TRBD1 (6 bases). The CDR3 has 12 amino acids. The V gene's germline CDR1 is SGDLS and CDR2 YYNGEE. Deletions cut 3 bases from V and 4 bases from J, with 7 bases between. The full variable domain, rest sourced from reference TRBV9 and TRBJ1-1, is DSGVTQTPKHLITATGQRVTLRCSPRSGDLSVYWYQQSLDQGLQFLIQYYNGEERAKGNILERFSAQQFPDLHSELNLSSLELGDSALYFCASSEGGTEAFFGQGTRLTVV.